Reported below is one T cell receptor beta chain. Its antigen is currently not known. No qualities accompany the bases; no much larger clone lies one base away. Whole blood was collected in K2EDTA tubes by collaborating institutions according to the institutions' own protocols. For TCRbeta analysis, collaborators shipped samples as frozen whole blood, isolated PBMCs, or DNA extracted from either of those sample types. This sample is drawn from a study of blood T cell repertoires in COVID-19 (dated by TCRdb to the early 2020s). Regarding the complete study: The collaborator samples originated in the United States, Italy and Spain and spanned the acute and convalescent phases of COVID-19. HLA class I and class II types, where available, came from metadata supplied by the sample provider rather than from assay-based typing. The material from the prospective study consisted of cDNA or gDNA derived from T cells, B-cell-depleted T cells, or PBMCs. The repertoires were released in a freely available public database intended as a resource for research on the immune response to SARS-CoV-2. Subjects who had been exposed to COVID-19, were actively infected with it, or had recovered from it provided the deeply sampled blood TCRbeta repertoires that made up the dataset. Nearly every sample came with metadata listing a de-identified subject ID, COVID-19 status, age in years and sex. Samples came from the ongoing ImmuneRACE study (first 160 participants) plus 1,254 subjects from 6 global collaborators. The full study reports these points: How much clinical and demographic metadata was included differed by source and by participant, and the metadata was provided uncurated.

TCRbeta CDR3 regions were amplified from genomic DNA using the immunoSEQ Assay, a bias-controlled multiplex PCR. As for the original processing: Nucleated cell counts per sample were estimated from amplification of reference gene primers within the assay. To quantify the absolute abundance of each unique TCRbeta CDR3 rearrangement, sequence reads were collapsed and filtered. Productive Simpson clonality was computed per sample as the square root of Simpson's diversity index over productive rearrangements. TCRdb obtained this table from immuneACCESS and retained in-frame rearrangements with V and J assigned. These tables miss some clones; where compared with another copy, unresolved V genes account for less than half of the shortfall, and the remainder is unexplained. V, J and clone size are those of that table, while D and trimming were read from the DNA. This sample is represented by 100,000 to 120,000 clones; roughly 84% of them were singletons. The ten biggest clones cover over 7.5% of the sample.

The clonotype was recovered from a woman aged 35 to 49 with acute or convalescent COVID-19. Sequenced: peripheral blood.

The nucleotide sequence reads as follows: TGTGCCAGCAGCCAAGAACGGGGGGCCCTAATGCAGTATTTT. It encodes CASSQERGALMQYF. The receptor chain draws on TRBV3-1 (or the pseudogene TRBV3-2) and TRBJ2-3; the D gene is perhaps TRBD2, from 7 matching bases. V loses 0 bases of germline sequence and J loses 11 bases, and the interval between the two ends is 15 bases. Based on the germline V gene (reference sequence), the CDR1 and CDR2 sequences are LGHDT and YNNKEL. The CDR3, cysteine through phenylalanine, is 14 amino acids long. The entry retains the CDR3 DNA only, 42 bases that are in frame from base 1.